A selection of T cell receptor beta chains follows, all from one sample in a study of blood T cell repertoires in COVID-19. Sequenced by immunoSEQ multiplex PCR; TCRdb stores in-frame clones only, minus some. This table has hundreds of thousands of clones, around 84% appearing once. Sample: peripheral blood. The source is a human donor in a cohort sampled during active COVID-19. Each CDR3 is given with its conserved first and last residue. The D gene is left open where the match is weak. Some rows mark clone size as missing; the rest say once, few, many or name a class of expanded clone.

V	D	J	size	DNA	CDR3
TRBV5-1	NA	TRBJ2-7	NA	TGCGCCAGCAGTAATTCCTACGAGCAGTACTTC	CASSNSYEQYF
TRBV6-2/TRBV6-3	NA	TRBJ2-3	NA	TGTGCCAGCAGTTACGTCGGCCTAGAGCTGGATACGCAGTATTTT	CASSYVGLELDTQYF
TRBV3-1/TRBV3-2	TRBD1	TRBJ1-2	NA	TGTGCCAGCAGCCAAGGGCCAGGGGGAGGATATGGCTACACCTTC	CASSQGPGGGYGYTF
TRBV5-1	TRBD2	TRBJ2-2	NA	TGCGCCAGCAGCTTGTTAGCGGGGGGCCCCGGGGAGCTGTTTTTT	CASSLLAGGPGELFF
TRBV10-2	TRBD1	TRBJ1-2	NA	TGCGCCAGCAGTGAGTGGGACAGGGATGGCTACACCTTC	CASSEWDRDGYTF
TRBV2	TRBD1	TRBJ2-1	NA	TGTGCCAGCATGCTCCGGGACAGGGTGGTTTACGAGCAGTTCTTC	CASMLRDRVVYEQFF
TRBV28	NA	TRBJ1-3	NA	TGTGCCAGCAGCTGGGGCCGAAACACCATATATTTT	CASSWGRNTIYF
TRBV9	TRBD1	TRBJ1-2	NA	TGTGCCAGCAGGGGTACAGGGGCGGCTAACTATGGCTACACCTTC	CASRGTGAANYGYTF
TRBV11-3	TRBD1	TRBJ1-1	few	TGTGCCAGCAGCCTGGGACAGGGCTCTGAAGCTTTCTTT	CASSLGQGSEAFF
TRBV11-3	NA	TRBJ1-1	NA	TGTGCCAGCAGCCCGGGGGGGGAGAACACTGAAGCTTTCTTT	CASSPGGENTEAFF
TRBV5-5	NA	TRBJ2-5	NA	TGTGCCAGCAGCTGGATGATCAGGGAAGAGACCCAGTACTTC	CASSWMIREETQYF
TRBV7-2	NA	TRBJ1-5	NA	TGTGCCAGCAGCCCGCAGGCAGGGGGCAATCAGCCCCAGCATTTT	CASSPQAGGNQPQHF
TRBV7-9	TRBD2	TRBJ2-7	NA	TGTGCCAGCAGCTTAGGACTAGCGGGAGGGGTATACGAGCAGTACTTC	CASSLGLAGGVYEQYF
TRBV28	NA	TRBJ2-1	few	TGTGCCAGCAGTTATGGACTCTTTAGGGAGCAGTTCTTC	CASSYGLFREQFF
TRBV5-1	NA	TRBJ2-5	NA	TGCGCCAGCAGCTTGGGGTTAGAAGAAGAGACCCAGTACTTC	CASSLGLEEETQYF